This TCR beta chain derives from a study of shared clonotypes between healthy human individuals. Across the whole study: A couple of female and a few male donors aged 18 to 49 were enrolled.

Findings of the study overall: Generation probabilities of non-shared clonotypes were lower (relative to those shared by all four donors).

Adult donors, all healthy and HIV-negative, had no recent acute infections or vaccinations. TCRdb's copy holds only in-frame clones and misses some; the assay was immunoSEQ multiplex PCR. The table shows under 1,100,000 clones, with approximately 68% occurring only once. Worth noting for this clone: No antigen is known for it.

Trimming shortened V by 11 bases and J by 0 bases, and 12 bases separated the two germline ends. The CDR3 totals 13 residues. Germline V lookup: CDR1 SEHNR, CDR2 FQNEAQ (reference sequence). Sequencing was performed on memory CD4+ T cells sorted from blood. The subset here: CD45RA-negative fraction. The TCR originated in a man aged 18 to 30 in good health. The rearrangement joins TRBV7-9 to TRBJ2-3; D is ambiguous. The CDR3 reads CAGISLSTDTQYF. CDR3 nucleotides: TGTGCCGGGATTAGCCTCAGCACAGATACGCAGTATTTT.